This TCR beta chain stems from a study of blood T cell repertoires in COVID-19. Clones were sequenced by immunoSEQ multiplex PCR, and TCRdb holds only the in-frame ones, with some missing. The table includes 490,000 or so clones, about 85% detected once. This clone was counted once. Trimming pared 4 bases from V and 5 bases from J, leaving 18 bases between. The CDR3 runs 16 residues. CDR1 is MNHEY and CDR2 is SMNVEV in the germline V gene (reference sequence). This sequence joins TRBV27 and TRBJ1-5; weak D call: TRBD1 (5 bases). The material sequenced was PBMCs or T cells enriched from blood (not recorded which). The sequence was collected from a woman aged 55-70 years who had recovered from COVID-19. CDR3 sequence: CASSSPLAAGDQPQHF. The DNA of the CDR3 is TGTGCCAGCAGTTCCCCTCTAGCGGCGGGGGATCAGCCCCAGCATTTT.